This T cell receptor (beta chain) was identified during a study of neurological immune-mediated disorders. Regarding the study as a whole: Subjects shared no identical expanded-clone CDR3 amino acid sequences, suggesting private TCR-beta repertoires in all groups.

The CDR3 covers 17 residues. Germline V gene sequence: CDR1 MNHEY, CDR2 SVGAGI. V gave up 0 bases and J gave up 0 bases, with 12 bases separating them. TCRdb reanalysed the 5' RACE reads using MiXCR and keeps one entry per CDR3 protein. The profile shows about 48,000 distinct CDR3 sequences, approximately 11% of them singletons. Time point meaning: longitudinal time-point 3. This clonotype was counted at least ten times. The antigen remains undetermined. The sequenced sample consisted of PBMCs. The gene calls are TRBV6-5 and TRBJ1-5; D not resolved. The source of this sequence is a male donor with HTLV-1-associated myelopathy (HAM/TSP). This chain's CDR3 is CASSYSRFLNSNQPQHF. CDR3 in DNA: TGTGCCAGCAGTTACTCCAGATTCTTAAATAGCAATCAGCCCCAGCATTTT.